This T cell receptor beta chain was captured by sequencing in a study of human thymus T cells. Study findings and constraints: Related research described thymic repertoires that were highly overlapping among unrelated individuals. Gene usage for V and J segments appeared biased in thymic and blood repertoires.

This CDR3 is built from 17 residues. Losses at the gene ends were 1 base for V and 3 bases for J; bases not matched to a gene: 6. Germline CDR1 SGHTS, CDR2 YDEGEE. Some clones are missing from TCRdb's copy, which holds only in-frame ones; the method was immunoSEQ multiplex PCR. The profile shows some 130,000 clones, around 96% of them singletons. A word on this clone: Its antigen is unknown.

Thymic tissue was derived from resections collected during corrective heart surgery. The clonotype comes from a boy in the first two years of life with a congenital heart defect but otherwise immunologically healthy. The gene calls are TRBV5-8 and TRBJ2-3, with 12 positions matching TRBD2. Sequencing was carried out using thymus tissue. The CDR3 DNA sequence: TGTGCCAGCAGCTTGACTAGCGGGGGGACAGGTACAGATACGCAGTATTTT. It is translated as CASSLTSGGTGTDTQYF.